The clone carrying this T cell receptor beta chain has just a few counts. Methods used by the authors: Researchers report that nucleated cell counts were estimated from reference gene primer amplification. Clones were read by immunoSEQ multiplex PCR, and TCRdb kept only the in-frame ones, dropping some. D and trimming were read from the DNA, whereas the V and J calls and clone size are those reported in that table. Counted here are more than 75,000 clones, more than 75% occurring once; the ten biggest clones make up more than 14%. This sample is part of a study of blood T cell repertoires in COVID-19. At the level of the study: Collection of acute and convalescent COVID-19 samples took place in the United States, Italy and Spain. Nucleic acid was either cDNA or gDNA, and it came from T cells, B-cell-depleted T cells, or PBMCs.

V lost 7 bases and J lost 4, with 11 bases in between. This CDR3 has 13 amino acids. Per germline, CDR1 LNHDA and CDR2 SQIVND (reference sequence). The receptor was derived from a woman in her 70s with acute or convalescent COVID-19. This rearrangement joins TRBV19 to TRBJ1-5, with D tentatively TRBD1 (6 bases). Material: peripheral blood. The CDR3 DNA sequence: TGTGCCAGTATGGGGACACCTAATCAGCCCCAGCATTTT. This encodes CASMGTPNQPQHF.